A single TCR beta chain is shown here with its context. Each CDR3 protein is one row after TCRdb ran MiXCR on the 5' RACE reads. The repertoire consists of some 110,000 distinct CDR3 sequences, with 5.5% to 8% occurring once and the leading ten covering 2.7%. These data originate in a study of T cells after yellow fever vaccination. The junction had 1 base not matched to a gene; V was cut back by 2 bases and J by 1 base. Germline assignment: CDR1 MNHEY and CDR2 SVGEGT. The CDR3 totals 15 residues. J is TRBJ2-2 and V is TRBV6-2 or TRBV6-3; 7 bases match TRBD2. The material sequenced was CD4+ T cells sorted from PBMCs, taken more than 35 days after the first yellow fever vaccination. This receptor was identified in a man in his late teens or twenties who received the YFV17D yellow fever vaccine. CDR3 nucleotides: TGTGCCAGCAGTTACCTAGCGGTGAACACCGGGGAGCTGTTTTTT. Its protein product is CASSYLAVNTGELFF.